These T cell receptor beta chains were read from a single sample in a study of shared clonotypes between healthy human individuals. Here immunoSEQ multiplex PCR was the method, and the copy in TCRdb shows in-frame clones only, minus some. The repertoire has under 1,900,000 clones, about 98.5% of them found once; the top ten carry about 0.35%. The sample comprised naive CD4+ T cells sorted from blood. All receptors come from a man under 40 in good health. CDR3s include the opening cysteine and the closing phenylalanine or tryptophan. D genes are given only for firm matches. The listing skips clone size in some rows; elsewhere it reads once, few, many or a size class.

d_call: -; j_call: TRBJ2-7; v_call: TRBV29-1; clone_size: -; cdr3_nt: TGCAGCGTTGAAACTCTCTCGGGGACAGGGTCATCTAGCGGGGTTTACGAGCAGTACTTC; cdr3_aa: CSVETLSGTGSSSGVYEQYF
d_call: -; j_call: TRBJ2-1; v_call: TRBV5-1; clone_size: -; cdr3_nt: TGCGCCAGCAGCTTCGGGACACACAACAATGAGCAGTTCTTC; cdr3_aa: CASSFGTHNNEQFF
d_call: -; j_call: TRBJ1-1; v_call: TRBV5-1; clone_size: -; cdr3_nt: TGCGCCAGCAGCCTCTTACAGGGTGAAGCTTTCTTT; cdr3_aa: CASSLLQGEAFF
d_call: -; j_call: TRBJ1-2; v_call: TRBV7-8; clone_size: -; cdr3_nt: TGTGCCAGCAACGGGCACCTATCCGGCAACTATGGCTACACCTTC; cdr3_aa: CASNGHLSGNYGYTF
d_call: TRBD1; j_call: TRBJ1-5; v_call: TRBV2; clone_size: -; cdr3_nt: TGTGCCAGCTCCGGGACAGGGGGTCATCAGCCCCAGCATTTT; cdr3_aa: CASSGTGGHQPQHF
d_call: -; j_call: TRBJ2-1; v_call: TRBV7-2; clone_size: -; cdr3_nt: TGTGCCAGCAGCCATTTGAGGGGGAGGGCCAATGAGCAGTTCTTC; cdr3_aa: CASSHLRGRANEQFF
d_call: -; j_call: TRBJ2-5; v_call: TRBV6-5; clone_size: -; cdr3_nt: TGTGCCAGCAGTTCTGGACGGTTTTTCGGGACCCAGTACTTC; cdr3_aa: CASSSGRFFGTQYF
d_call: TRBD1; j_call: TRBJ2-5; v_call: TRBV28; clone_size: -; cdr3_nt: TGTGCCAGCAGTTTACTGCCTCTGACAGGGGAGACCCAGTACTTC; cdr3_aa: CASSLLPLTGETQYF
d_call: -; j_call: TRBJ1-2; v_call: TRBV5-1; clone_size: few; cdr3_nt: TGCGCCAGCAGCGCGACCCGGGATGGCTACACCTTC; cdr3_aa: CASSATRDGYTF
d_call: -; j_call: TRBJ1-1; v_call: TRBV5-6; clone_size: -; cdr3_nt: TGTGCCAGCAGCAGGGATAGTAACACTGAAGCTTTCTTT; cdr3_aa: CASSRDSNTEAFF
d_call: -; j_call: TRBJ2-7; v_call: TRBV18; clone_size: -; cdr3_nt: TGTGCCAGCTCACCATATGGGGAAGCCTACGAGCAGTACTTC; cdr3_aa: CASSPYGEAYEQYF
d_call: TRBD1; j_call: TRBJ2-7; v_call: TRBV7-8; clone_size: -; cdr3_nt: TGTGCCAGCAGCCTCCGGGACAGAAAATTTACCTACGAGCAGTACTTC; cdr3_aa: CASSLRDRKFTYEQYF
d_call: TRBD2; j_call: TRBJ2-1; v_call: TRBV4-3; clone_size: -; cdr3_nt: TGCGCCAGCAGCCTTCTAGCGGGAGACGCCTACAATGAGCAGTTCTTC; cdr3_aa: CASSLLAGDAYNEQFF
d_call: -; j_call: TRBJ1-5; v_call: TRBV6-5; clone_size: -; cdr3_nt: TGTGCCAGCAGGTCCACAGGGATGAATCAGCCCCAGCATTTT; cdr3_aa: CASRSTGMNQPQHF
d_call: TRBD1; j_call: TRBJ2-6; v_call: TRBV7-6; clone_size: -; cdr3_nt: TGTGCCAGCAGCTTAGAAGTTTGGACAGGGACCTCTGGGGCCAACGTCCTGACTTTC; cdr3_aa: CASSLEVWTGTSGANVLTF
d_call: -; j_call: TRBJ1-2; v_call: TRBV11-2; clone_size: -; cdr3_nt: TGTGCCAGCAATCCAACCGGGGTTGGTGGCTACACCTTC; cdr3_aa: CASNPTGVGGYTF
d_call: -; j_call: TRBJ2-3; v_call: TRBV27; clone_size: -; cdr3_nt: TGTGCCAGCAGTTCTTTCGGACTACGCACAGATACGCAGTATTTT; cdr3_aa: CASSSFGLRTDTQYF
d_call: -; j_call: TRBJ1-1; v_call: TRBV5-1; clone_size: -; cdr3_nt: TGCGCCAGCAGCTTGGTAACAGCGGGTAACACTGAAGCTTTCTTT; cdr3_aa: CASSLVTAGNTEAFF
d_call: -; j_call: TRBJ1-1; v_call: TRBV5-1; clone_size: -; cdr3_nt: TGCGCCAGCGCCCCCGGGGGGAACACTGAAGCTTTCTTT; cdr3_aa: CASAPGGNTEAFF
d_call: -; j_call: TRBJ1-1; v_call: TRBV30; clone_size: -; cdr3_nt: TGTGCCTGGACGAGACGGGACACTGAAGCTTTCTTT; cdr3_aa: CAWTRRDTEAFF
d_call: TRBD2; j_call: TRBJ2-1; v_call: TRBV7-7; clone_size: -; cdr3_nt: TGTGCCAGCAGCTTAGGGGGACTACTCAATGAGCAGTTCTTC; cdr3_aa: CASSLGGLLNEQFF
d_call: -; j_call: TRBJ2-7; v_call: TRBV6-1; clone_size: -; cdr3_nt: TGTGCCAGCACCCTTACTCTCCGGGACTACGAGCAGTACTTC; cdr3_aa: CASTLTLRDYEQYF
d_call: TRBD2; j_call: TRBJ2-3; v_call: TRBV9; clone_size: -; cdr3_nt: TGTGCCAGCAGCAATAGCGGGAGCACGGGAGCGGATACGCAGTATTTT; cdr3_aa: CASSNSGSTGADTQYF
d_call: -; j_call: TRBJ1-2; v_call: TRBV7-9; clone_size: -; cdr3_nt: TGTGCCAGCAGCCTGGTTACCTGGGGAAGTGGCTACACCTTC; cdr3_aa: CASSLVTWGSGYTF
d_call: -; j_call: TRBJ1-1; v_call: TRBV7-9; clone_size: -; cdr3_nt: TGTGCCAGCAGCTCCCCAGGTTTTAGTGAAGCTTTCTTT; cdr3_aa: CASSSPGFSEAFF
d_call: -; j_call: TRBJ2-1; v_call: TRBV28; clone_size: -; cdr3_nt: TGTGCCAGCACCTCAACTGCTTACAATGAGCAGTTCTTC; cdr3_aa: CASTSTAYNEQFF
d_call: -; j_call: TRBJ1-5; v_call: TRBV7-8; clone_size: -; cdr3_nt: TGTGCCTCCAGGACGGATAGCAATCAGCCCCAGCATTTT; cdr3_aa: CASRTDSNQPQHF
d_call: -; j_call: TRBJ2-1; v_call: TRBV18; clone_size: -; cdr3_nt: TGTGCCAGCTCCCCCCGGGACTCTTACAATGAGCAGTTCTTC; cdr3_aa: CASSPRDSYNEQFF
d_call: -; j_call: TRBJ2-5; v_call: TRBV6-1; clone_size: -; cdr3_nt: TGTGCCAGCAGTCCCCTGGCGGGCGCCCAAGAGACCCAGTACTTC; cdr3_aa: CASSPLAGAQETQYF
d_call: TRBD1; j_call: TRBJ1-1; v_call: TRBV7-3; clone_size: -; cdr3_nt: TGTGCCAGCAGCCGAACAGGGGGCGCCCCCACTGAAGCTTTCTTT; cdr3_aa: CASSRTGGAPTEAFF
d_call: -; j_call: TRBJ1-5; v_call: TRBV9; clone_size: -; cdr3_nt: TGTGCCAGCAGCTCAACGGACGGATTTAATCAGCCCCAGCATTTT; cdr3_aa: CASSSTDGFNQPQHF
d_call: -; j_call: TRBJ2-7; v_call: TRBV30; clone_size: -; cdr3_nt: TGTGCCTGGAGAGGGGCCTTCTACGAGCAGTACTTC; cdr3_aa: CAWRGAFYEQYF